Below are 19 T cell receptor beta chains sequenced from a single sample in a study. TCRdb re-derived calls from the 5' RACE reads in MiXCR, one entry per CDR3 protein. Of over 30,000 distinct CDR3 sequences listed, roughly 26% were seen once; the top ten hold 3.7%. Sequenced input: naive CD4+ T cells sorted from a lymph node. Regarding subset: naive CD4+ T cells, CD4+CD45RA+CD25-. These receptors originate from a female donor with breast cancer.

This clonotype was seen a few times. J is TRBJ2-1 and V is TRBV6-2 or TRBV6-3; D is unresolved. V gave up 4 bases and J gave up 2 bases, with 12 bases separating them. Germline CDR1 is MNHEY and CDR2 is SVGEGT. The CDR3 is made up of 15 amino acids. In nucleotides, the CDR3 is TGTGCCAGCAGTTCCTCCGAAGGCGCCTACAATGAGCAGTTCTTC. This translates into CASSSSEGAYNEQFF.

Concerning this clonotype: The junction shows a germline mismatch at one end, possibly a read error. The chain joins TRBV7-9 to TRBJ2-1, with D possibly matching TRBD2 (6 bases). The CDR3 totals 15 residues. The germline V gene has CDR1 SEHNR and CDR2 FQNEAQ (reference sequence). CDR3 loop: CASSHSSDSCNEQFF. CDR3 nucleotides: TGTGCCAGCAGCCATTCTAGCGACTCCTGCAATGAGCAGTTCTTC.

Notes on this clonotype: A much larger clone sits a single nucleotide away, making a read error possible. The chain uses TRBV18 and TRBJ2-7; a possible D gene is TRBD2 (6 bases). The CDR3 consists of 14 residues. The V gene's germline CDR1 is KGHSH and CDR2 LQKENI. CDR3 coding DNA: TGTACCAGCTCACCCGGGAGTAATTCCCACGAGCAGTACTTC. Translated: CTSSPGSNSHEQYF. Filled out from reference TRBV18 and TRBJ2-7, the complete variable domain reads NAGVMQNPRHLVRRRGQEARLRCSPMKGHSHVYWYRQLPEEGLKFMVYLQKENIIDESGMPKERFSAEFPKEGPSILRIQQVVRGDSAAYFCTSSPGSNSHEQYFGPGTRLTVT.

This rearrangement joins TRBV5-4 to TRBJ2-7, with TRBD1 matching over 9 bases. Germline CDR1 and CDR2: SGHNT and YYREEE (reference sequence). Trimming took 3 bases from V and 7 from J; bases not matched to a gene: 5. CDR3 length: 13 amino acids. Here the CDR3 DNA reads TGTGCCAGCAGCTCGGGGACAGGGATGGAGCAGTACTTC. It yields the protein CASSSGTGMEQYF.

This clonotype was observed a single time. This could be a read error, since a much larger clone is one nucleotide away. This chain joins TRBV6-5 and TRBJ1-2, with TRBD1 as a possible D gene (5 bases). The CDR3 extends over 15 amino acids. In germline, CDR1 is MNHEY, CDR2 SVGAGI. Trimming cost V 5 bases and J 4 bases, with 17 bases left between them. The CDR3 region is CASSGGLLTGYGYTF. CDR3 nucleotides: TGTGCCAGCAGTGGGGGACTCCTCACCGGCTATGGCTACACCTTC.

This clonotype was observed a handful of times. This chain links TRBV7-9 with TRBJ1-6; TRBD1 might be the D (5 bases). The germline V gene has CDR1 SEHNR and CDR2 FQNEAQ (reference sequence). The CDR3 has 13 amino acids. V lost 8 bases to trimming and J lost 8 bases, with 13 bases between them. DNA for the CDR3: TGTGCCAGCGGCACATGGGGGGATTCACCCCTCCACTTT. Protein product: CASGTWGDSPLHF.

This clonotype was detected only a few times. The rearrangement joins TRBV15 to TRBJ1-1; weak D call: TRBD1 (6 bases). CDR3 length: 13 amino acids. V was clipped by 5 bases and J by 7 bases, with 14 bases between them. Germline V gene sequence: CDR1 LNHNV, CDR2 YYDKDF (reference sequence). CDR3: CATSGGGQLEAFF. The CDR3 bases are TGTGCCACCAGCGGGGGCGGACAGCTTGAAGCTTTCTTT.

V is TRBV13 and J is TRBJ2-2; D is unclear. Trimming left V 2 bases short and J 1 base short, with 5 bases between. The CDR3 contains 14 residues. Germline CDR1 PRHDT, CDR2 FYEKMQ (reference sequence). The CDR3 is CASSLQENTGELFF. For the CDR3, the DNA is TGTGCCAGCAGCTTACAGGAGAACACCGGGGAGCTGTTTTTT.

The chain couples TRBV6-6 to TRBJ1-2, with D unresolved. The germline V gene encodes CDR1 MNHNY and CDR2 SVGAGI (reference sequence). There are 11 residues in the CDR3. V lost 0 bases to trimming and J lost 5 bases, with 1 base between them. CDR3 DNA: TGTGCCAGCAGTTACTCTTATGGCTACACCTTC. Protein product: CASSYSYGYTF.

This clonotype has just one count. The J gene is TRBJ2-1, the V gene TRBV12-3 or TRBV12-4, with 10 nucleotides matching TRBD2. Unmatched junction bases numbered 5, after V lost 9 bases and J lost 6 bases. The CDR3 runs to 13 residues. The CDR3 region has the DNA TGTGCCAGTCTAGCGGGAGTCCTCAATGAGCAGTTCTTC. Its translation is CASLAGVLNEQFF.

On this clonotype: One junction end does not reproduce the germline sequence, and a read error may be involved. V is TRBV28 and J is TRBJ2-1; D is unresolved. CDR1 is MDHEN and CDR2 is SYDVKM in the germline V gene. There are 15 residues in the CDR3. The CDR3, as DNA: TGTGCCAGCAGTTTCACGGGCCGAGCAGACAATGAGCAGCTCTTC. Translating gives CASSFTGRADNEQLF.

The V gene is TRBV7-9, the J gene TRBJ1-6; D not resolved. Germline V gives CDR1 SEHNR, CDR2 FQNEAQ (reference sequence). The CDR3 consists of 18 residues. V gave up 5 bases and J gave up 8 bases, with 25 bases separating them. CDR3 sequence reads: CASSPLGEGSSPYSPLHF. The CDR3 DNA follows: TGTGCCAGCAGCCCCCTCGGTGAGGGCTCTTCCCCATATTCACCCCTCCACTTT.

This CDR3 reads CASSQETGWIYEQYF. CDR3 nucleotides: TGCGCCAGCAGCCAAGAAACAGGGTGGATCTACGAGCAGTACTTC. The chain joins TRBV4-3 to TRBJ2-7; TRBD1 might be the D (6 bases). The ends were cut back, 0 bases at V and 3 bases at J, with 12 bases in the middle. The CDR3 length is 15 residues. Germline-derived CDR1 and CDR2 are LGHNA and YSLEER.

The chain carries TRBV20-1 and TRBJ1-1; a possible D gene is TRBD1 (5 bases). The germline gives CDR1 DFQATT, CDR2 SNEGSKA (reference sequence). V lost 3 bases and J 4 bases, leaving 12 bases between the germline ends. The CDR3 is made up of 13 amino acids. CDR3 bases: TGCAGTGCTAGTCGCAGGGTGTCCACTGAAGCTTTCTTT. Amino acid sequence: CSASRRVSTEAFF.

By frequency in the sample, this clonotype is medium-sized (0.01 to 0.1%). The genes are TRBV7-3 and TRBJ2-1; possibly TRBD1 or TRBD2 for D (5 bases each). The CDR3 totals 13 residues. V was clipped by 6 bases and J by 6 bases, with 12 bases between them. Germline V gene data show CDR1 as SGHTA and CDR2 as FQGTGA. The CDR3 region has the DNA TGTGCCAGCAGACTGGGACCTCTCAATGAGCAGTTCTTC. Its translation: CASRLGPLNEQFF.

The table lists this clonotype with many counts. V and J are TRBV7-2 and TRBJ1-5, with D hard to call. Per germline, CDR1 SGHTA and CDR2 FQGNSA. V lost 5 bases and J 6 bases, leaving 17 bases between the germline ends. This CDR3 contains 15 residues. CDR3 DNA: TGTGCCAGCAGCAGAGGTGGCAGATCAACTCAGCCCCAGCATTTT. Its translation is CASSRGGRSTQPQHF.

As regards this clonotype: One end of the junction fails to match germline, which may point to a read error. The V and J genes are TRBV4-3 and TRBJ2-5, with D possibly TRBD1 on 6 matching bases. The CDR3 spans 15 residues. Per germline, CDR1 LGHNA and CDR2 YSLEER. CDR3 DNA sequence: TGCGCCGGCAGCCCCGGAGACAGGAGCCAAGAGACCCAGTACTTC. Translated, it gives CAGSPGDRSQETQYF.

This clonotype was seen a handful of times. Sequence at one end of the junction differs from germline and may be a read error. This rearrangement joins TRBV9 to TRBJ2-5, with 7 bases identical to TRBD2. Germline-derived CDR1 and CDR2 are SGDLS and YYNGEE. The CDR3 extends over 15 amino acids. The CDR3, as DNA: TGTGCCGGCAGCGTATTGGCTAGCGGTCGGGAGACCCAGTACTTC. Its protein product is CAGSVLASGRETQYF.

This clonotype was observed a few times. The chain employs TRBV5-1 and TRBJ2-7; 7 bases agree with TRBD1. After removal of 3 bases from V and 2 bases from J, the junction contained 2 bases not matched to a gene. The germline V gene has CDR1 SGHRS and CDR2 YFSETQ. The CDR3 totals 13 residues. CDR3 sequence: CASSSQGPYEQYF. As DNA, the CDR3 is TGCGCCAGCAGCTCACAGGGGCCCTACGAGCAGTACTTC.